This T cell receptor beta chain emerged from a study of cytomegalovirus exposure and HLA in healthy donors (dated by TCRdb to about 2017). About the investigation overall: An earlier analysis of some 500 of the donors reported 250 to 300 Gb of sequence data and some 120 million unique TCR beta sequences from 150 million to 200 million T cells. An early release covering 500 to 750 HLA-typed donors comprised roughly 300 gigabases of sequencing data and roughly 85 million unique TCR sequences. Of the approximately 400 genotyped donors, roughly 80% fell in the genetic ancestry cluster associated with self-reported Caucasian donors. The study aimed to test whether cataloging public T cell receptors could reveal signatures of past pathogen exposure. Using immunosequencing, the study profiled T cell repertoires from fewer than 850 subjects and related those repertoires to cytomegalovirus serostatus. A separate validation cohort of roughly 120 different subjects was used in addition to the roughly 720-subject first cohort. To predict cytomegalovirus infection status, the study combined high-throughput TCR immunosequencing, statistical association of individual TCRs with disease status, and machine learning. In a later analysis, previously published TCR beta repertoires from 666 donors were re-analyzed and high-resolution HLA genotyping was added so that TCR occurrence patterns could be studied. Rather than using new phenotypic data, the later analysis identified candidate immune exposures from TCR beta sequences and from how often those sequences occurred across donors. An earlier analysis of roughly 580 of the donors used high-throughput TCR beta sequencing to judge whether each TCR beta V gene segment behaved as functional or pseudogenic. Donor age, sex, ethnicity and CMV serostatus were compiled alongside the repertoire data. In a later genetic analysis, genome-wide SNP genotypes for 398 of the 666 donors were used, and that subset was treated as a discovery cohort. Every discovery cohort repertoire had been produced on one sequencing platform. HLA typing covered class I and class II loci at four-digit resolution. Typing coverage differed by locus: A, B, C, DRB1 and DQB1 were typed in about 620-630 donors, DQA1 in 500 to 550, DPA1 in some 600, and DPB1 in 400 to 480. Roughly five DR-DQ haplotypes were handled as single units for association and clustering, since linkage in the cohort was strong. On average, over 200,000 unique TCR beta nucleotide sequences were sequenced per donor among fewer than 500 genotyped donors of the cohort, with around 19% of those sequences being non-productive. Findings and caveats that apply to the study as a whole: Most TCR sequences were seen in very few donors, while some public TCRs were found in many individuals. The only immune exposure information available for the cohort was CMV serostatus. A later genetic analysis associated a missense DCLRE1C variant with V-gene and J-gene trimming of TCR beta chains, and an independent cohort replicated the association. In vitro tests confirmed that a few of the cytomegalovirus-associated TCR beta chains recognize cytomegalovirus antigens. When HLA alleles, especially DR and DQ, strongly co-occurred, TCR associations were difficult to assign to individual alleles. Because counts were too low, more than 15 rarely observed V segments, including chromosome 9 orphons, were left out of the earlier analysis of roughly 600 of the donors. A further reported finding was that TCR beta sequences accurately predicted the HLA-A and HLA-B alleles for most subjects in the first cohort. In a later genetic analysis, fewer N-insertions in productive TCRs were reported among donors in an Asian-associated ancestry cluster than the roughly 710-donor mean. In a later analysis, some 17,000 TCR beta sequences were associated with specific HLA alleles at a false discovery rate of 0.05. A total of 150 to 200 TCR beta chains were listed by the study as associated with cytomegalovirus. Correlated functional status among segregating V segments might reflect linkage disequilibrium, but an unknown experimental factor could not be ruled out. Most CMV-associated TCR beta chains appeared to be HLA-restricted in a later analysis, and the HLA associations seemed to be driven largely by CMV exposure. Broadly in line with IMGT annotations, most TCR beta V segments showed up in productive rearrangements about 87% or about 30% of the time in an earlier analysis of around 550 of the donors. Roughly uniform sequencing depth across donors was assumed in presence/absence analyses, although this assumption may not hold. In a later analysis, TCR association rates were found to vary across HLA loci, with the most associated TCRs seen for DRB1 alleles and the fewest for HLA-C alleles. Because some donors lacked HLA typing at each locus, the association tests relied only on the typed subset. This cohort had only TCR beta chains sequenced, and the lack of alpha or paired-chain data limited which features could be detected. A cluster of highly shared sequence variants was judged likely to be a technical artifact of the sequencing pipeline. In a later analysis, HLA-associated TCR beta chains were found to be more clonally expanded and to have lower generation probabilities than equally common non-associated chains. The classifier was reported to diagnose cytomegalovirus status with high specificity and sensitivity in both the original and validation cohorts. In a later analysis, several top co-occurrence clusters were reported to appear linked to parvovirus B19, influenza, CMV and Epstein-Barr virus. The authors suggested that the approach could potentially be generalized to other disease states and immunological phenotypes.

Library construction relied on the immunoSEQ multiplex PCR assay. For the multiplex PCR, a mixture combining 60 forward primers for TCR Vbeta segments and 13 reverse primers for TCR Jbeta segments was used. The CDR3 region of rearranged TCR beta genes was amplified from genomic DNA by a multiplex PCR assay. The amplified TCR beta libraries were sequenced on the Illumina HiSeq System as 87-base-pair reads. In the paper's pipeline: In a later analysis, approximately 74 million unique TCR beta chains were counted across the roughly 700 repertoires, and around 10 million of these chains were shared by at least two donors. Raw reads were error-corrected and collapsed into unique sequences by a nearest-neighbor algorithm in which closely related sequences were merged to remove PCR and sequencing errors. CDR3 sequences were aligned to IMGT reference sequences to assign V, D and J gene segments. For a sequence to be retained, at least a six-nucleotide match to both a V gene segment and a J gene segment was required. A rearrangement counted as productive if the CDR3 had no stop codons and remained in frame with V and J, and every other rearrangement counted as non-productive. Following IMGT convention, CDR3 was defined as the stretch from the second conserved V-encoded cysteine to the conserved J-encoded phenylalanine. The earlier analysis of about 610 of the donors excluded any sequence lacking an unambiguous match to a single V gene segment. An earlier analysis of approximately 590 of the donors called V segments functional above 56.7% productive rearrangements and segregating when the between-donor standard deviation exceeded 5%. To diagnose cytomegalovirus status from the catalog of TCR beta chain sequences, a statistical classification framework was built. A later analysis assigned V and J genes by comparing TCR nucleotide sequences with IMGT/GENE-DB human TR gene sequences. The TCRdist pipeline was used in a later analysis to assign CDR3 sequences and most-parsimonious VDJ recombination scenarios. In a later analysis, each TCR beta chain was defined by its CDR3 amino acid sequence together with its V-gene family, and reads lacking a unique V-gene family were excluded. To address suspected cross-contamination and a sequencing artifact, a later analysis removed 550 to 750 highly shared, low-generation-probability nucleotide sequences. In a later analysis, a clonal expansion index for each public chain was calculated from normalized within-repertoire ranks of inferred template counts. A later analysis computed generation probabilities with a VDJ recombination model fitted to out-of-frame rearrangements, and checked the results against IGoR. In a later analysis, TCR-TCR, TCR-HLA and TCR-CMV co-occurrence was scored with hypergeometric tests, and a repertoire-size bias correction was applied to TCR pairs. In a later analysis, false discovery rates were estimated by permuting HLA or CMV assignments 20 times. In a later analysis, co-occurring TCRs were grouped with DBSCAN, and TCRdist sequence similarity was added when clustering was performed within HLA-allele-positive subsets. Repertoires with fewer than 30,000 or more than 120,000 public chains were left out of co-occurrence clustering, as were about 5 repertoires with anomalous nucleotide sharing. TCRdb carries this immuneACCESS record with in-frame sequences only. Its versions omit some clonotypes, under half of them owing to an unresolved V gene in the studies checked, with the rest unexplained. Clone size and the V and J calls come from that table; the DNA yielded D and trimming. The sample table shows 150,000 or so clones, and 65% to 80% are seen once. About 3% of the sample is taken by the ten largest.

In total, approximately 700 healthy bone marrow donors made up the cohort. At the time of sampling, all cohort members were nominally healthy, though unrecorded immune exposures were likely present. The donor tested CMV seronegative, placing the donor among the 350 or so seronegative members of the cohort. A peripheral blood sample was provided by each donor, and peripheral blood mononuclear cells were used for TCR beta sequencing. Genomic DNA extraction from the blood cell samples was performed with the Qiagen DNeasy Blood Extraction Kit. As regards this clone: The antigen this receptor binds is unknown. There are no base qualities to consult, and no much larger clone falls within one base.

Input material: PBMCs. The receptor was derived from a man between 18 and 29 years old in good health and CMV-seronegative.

CDR3 protein: CASSLDPRGSQGITDTQYF. The DNA is as follows: TGTGCCAGCAGCTTAGATCCTAGGGGGAGTCAGGGGATAACAGATACGCAGTATTTT. Rearrangement joined TRBV11-2 to TRBJ2-3; TRBD1 is a possible D gene, resting on 6 matching bases. The CDR1 and CDR2 encoded by the germline V gene are SGHAT and FQNNGV. The CDR3 sequence holds 19 residues, the cysteine and phenylalanine included. The only DNA kept is the CDR3, 57 bases in frame from the first base. V is reduced by 0 bases and J by 3 bases, leaving a spacing of 22 bases between them.